This T cell receptor (beta chain) was sequenced for a study of OX40 agonist ivuxolimab in advanced cancers. Study-wide context: Earlier treatment with anti-PD-1, anti-PD-L1 or anti-CTLA-4 was permitted, and less than 50% had received some. The study, taken as a whole, reports: Compared with CD4+, CD8+ T cells on average had more expanded clones. At doses 0.1 to 3.0 mg/kg, CD4+ and CD8+ clones expanded.

In germline, CDR1 is SGHDN, CDR2 FVKESK. The CDR3 runs 12 residues. V was trimmed by 3 bases and J by 6 bases, leaving 9 bases between them. Sequencing was performed with immunoSEQ multiplex PCR; in TCRdb, only in-frame clones are kept and a portion is missing. The sample lists 90,000 to 100,000 clones; about 85% were seen once. In the case of this clone: No antigen is known for it.

V is TRBV14 and J is TRBJ2-7; D is possibly TRBD1 (6 bases). The source material was CD4+ or CD8+ T cells sorted from blood, sampled in a trial of the OX40 agonist ivuxolimab. This clonotype was sampled from an adult with an advanced solid tumor such as melanoma, head and neck, liver or kidney cancer. The CDR3: CASSHQGTEQYV. The CDR3 DNA is TGTGCCAGCAGCCATCAGGGGACCGAGCAGTACGTC.